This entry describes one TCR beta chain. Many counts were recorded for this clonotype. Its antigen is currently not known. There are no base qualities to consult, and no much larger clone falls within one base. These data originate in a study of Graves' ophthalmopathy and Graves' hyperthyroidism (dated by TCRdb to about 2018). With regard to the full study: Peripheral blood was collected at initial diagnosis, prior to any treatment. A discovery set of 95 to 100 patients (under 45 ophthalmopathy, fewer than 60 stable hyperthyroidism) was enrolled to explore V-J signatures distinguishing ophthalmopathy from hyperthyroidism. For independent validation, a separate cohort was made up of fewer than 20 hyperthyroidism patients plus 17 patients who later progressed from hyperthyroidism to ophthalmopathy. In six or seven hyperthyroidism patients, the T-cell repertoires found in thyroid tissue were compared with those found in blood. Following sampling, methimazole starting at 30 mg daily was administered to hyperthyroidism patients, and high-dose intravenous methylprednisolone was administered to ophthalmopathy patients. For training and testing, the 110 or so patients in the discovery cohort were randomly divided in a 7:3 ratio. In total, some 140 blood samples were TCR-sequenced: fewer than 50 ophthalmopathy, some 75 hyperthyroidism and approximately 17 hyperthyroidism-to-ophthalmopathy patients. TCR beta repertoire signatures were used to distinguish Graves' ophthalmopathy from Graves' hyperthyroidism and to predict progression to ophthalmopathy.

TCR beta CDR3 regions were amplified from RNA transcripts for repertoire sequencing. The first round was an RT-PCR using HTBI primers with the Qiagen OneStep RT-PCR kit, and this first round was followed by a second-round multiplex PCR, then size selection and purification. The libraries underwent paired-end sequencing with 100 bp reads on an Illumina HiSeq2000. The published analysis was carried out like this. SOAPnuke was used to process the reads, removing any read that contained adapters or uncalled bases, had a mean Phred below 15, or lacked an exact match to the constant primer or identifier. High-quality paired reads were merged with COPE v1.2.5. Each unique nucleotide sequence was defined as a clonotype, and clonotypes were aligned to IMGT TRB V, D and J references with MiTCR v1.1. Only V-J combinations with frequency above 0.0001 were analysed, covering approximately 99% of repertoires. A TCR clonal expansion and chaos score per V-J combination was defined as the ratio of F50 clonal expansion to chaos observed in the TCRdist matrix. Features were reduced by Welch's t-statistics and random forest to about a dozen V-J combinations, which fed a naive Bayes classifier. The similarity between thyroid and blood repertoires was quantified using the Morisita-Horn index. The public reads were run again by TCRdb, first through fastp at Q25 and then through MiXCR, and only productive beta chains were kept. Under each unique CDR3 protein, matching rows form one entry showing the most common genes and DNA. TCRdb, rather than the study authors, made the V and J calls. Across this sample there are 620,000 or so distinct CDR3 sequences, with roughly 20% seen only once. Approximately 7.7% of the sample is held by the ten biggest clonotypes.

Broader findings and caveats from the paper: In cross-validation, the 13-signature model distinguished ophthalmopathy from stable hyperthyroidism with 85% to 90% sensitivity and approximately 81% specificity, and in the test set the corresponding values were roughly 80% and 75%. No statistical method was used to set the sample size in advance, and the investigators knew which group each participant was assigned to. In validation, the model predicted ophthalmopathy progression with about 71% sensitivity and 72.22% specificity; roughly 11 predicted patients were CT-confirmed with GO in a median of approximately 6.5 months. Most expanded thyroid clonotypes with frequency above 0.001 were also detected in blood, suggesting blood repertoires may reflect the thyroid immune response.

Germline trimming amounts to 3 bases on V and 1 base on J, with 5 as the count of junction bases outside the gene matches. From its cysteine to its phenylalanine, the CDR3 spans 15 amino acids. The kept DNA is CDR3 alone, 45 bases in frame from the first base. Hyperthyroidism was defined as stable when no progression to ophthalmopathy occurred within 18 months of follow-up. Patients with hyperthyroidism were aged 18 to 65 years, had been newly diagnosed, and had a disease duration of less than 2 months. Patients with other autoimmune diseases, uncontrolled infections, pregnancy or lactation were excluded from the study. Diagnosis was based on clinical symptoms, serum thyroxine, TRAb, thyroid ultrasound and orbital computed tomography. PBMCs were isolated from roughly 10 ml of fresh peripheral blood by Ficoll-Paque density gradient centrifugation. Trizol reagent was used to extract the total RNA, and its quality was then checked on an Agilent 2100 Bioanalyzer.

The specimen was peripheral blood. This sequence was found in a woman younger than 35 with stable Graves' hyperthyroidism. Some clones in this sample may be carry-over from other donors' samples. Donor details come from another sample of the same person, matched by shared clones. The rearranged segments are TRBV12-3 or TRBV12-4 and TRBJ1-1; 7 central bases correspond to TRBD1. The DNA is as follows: TGTGCCAGCAGTTTTTGGGGGACAGAGAACACTGAAGCTTTCTTT. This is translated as CASSFWGTENTEAFF.